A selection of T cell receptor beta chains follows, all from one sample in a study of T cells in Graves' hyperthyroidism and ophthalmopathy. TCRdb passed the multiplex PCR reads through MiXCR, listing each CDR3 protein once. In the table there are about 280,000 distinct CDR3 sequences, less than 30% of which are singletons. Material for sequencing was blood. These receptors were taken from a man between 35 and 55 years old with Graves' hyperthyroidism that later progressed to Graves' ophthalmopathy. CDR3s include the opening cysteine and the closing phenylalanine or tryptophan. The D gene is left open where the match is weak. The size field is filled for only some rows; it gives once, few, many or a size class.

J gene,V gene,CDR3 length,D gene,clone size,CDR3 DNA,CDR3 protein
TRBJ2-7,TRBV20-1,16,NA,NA,TGCAGTGCTAGAGGCGGAACAGCCGGAGGGACCTACGAGCAGTACTTC,CSARGGTAGGTYEQYF
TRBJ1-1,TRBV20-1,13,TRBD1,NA,TGCAGTGCCCCTGGGACAGGGATCACTGAAGCTTTCTTT,CSAPGTGITEAFF
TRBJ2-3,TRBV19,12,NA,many,TGTGCCAGTAGTATAGAGGCAGATACGCAGTATTTT,CASSIEADTQYF
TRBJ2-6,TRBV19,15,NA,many,TGTGCCAGTACCGTCGCCGGGGCTGGGGCCAACGTCCTGACTTTC,CASTVAGAGANVLTF
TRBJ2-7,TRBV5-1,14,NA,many,TGCGCCAGCACCGCGCGCCCCGGCGGGGACGAGCAGTACTTC,CASTARPGGDEQYF
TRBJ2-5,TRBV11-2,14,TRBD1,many,TGTGCCAGCAGCTTCTTTGGGACAGGAGAGACCCAGTACTTC,CASSFFGTGETQYF
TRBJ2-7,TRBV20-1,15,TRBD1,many,TGCAGTGCCACAAAGCAGGGGGGACAGGATTACGAGCAGTACTTC,CSATKQGGQDYEQYF
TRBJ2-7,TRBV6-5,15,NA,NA,TGTGCCAGCAGTTACTCGGGAGGGGGAAGGGACGAGCAGTACTTC,CASSYSGGGRDEQYF
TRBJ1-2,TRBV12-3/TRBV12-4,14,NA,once,TGTGCCAGCAGCCCTGGGGCCGCTAACTATGGCTACACCTTC,CASSPGAANYGYTF
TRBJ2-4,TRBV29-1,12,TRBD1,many,TGCAGCGTTTGGCAGGGGGCCAACATTCAGTACTTC,CSVWQGANIQYF
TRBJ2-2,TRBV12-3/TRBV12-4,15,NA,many,TGTGCCAGCACCTTCGGGACTCGGAACACCGGGGAGCTGTTTTTT,CASTFGTRNTGELFF